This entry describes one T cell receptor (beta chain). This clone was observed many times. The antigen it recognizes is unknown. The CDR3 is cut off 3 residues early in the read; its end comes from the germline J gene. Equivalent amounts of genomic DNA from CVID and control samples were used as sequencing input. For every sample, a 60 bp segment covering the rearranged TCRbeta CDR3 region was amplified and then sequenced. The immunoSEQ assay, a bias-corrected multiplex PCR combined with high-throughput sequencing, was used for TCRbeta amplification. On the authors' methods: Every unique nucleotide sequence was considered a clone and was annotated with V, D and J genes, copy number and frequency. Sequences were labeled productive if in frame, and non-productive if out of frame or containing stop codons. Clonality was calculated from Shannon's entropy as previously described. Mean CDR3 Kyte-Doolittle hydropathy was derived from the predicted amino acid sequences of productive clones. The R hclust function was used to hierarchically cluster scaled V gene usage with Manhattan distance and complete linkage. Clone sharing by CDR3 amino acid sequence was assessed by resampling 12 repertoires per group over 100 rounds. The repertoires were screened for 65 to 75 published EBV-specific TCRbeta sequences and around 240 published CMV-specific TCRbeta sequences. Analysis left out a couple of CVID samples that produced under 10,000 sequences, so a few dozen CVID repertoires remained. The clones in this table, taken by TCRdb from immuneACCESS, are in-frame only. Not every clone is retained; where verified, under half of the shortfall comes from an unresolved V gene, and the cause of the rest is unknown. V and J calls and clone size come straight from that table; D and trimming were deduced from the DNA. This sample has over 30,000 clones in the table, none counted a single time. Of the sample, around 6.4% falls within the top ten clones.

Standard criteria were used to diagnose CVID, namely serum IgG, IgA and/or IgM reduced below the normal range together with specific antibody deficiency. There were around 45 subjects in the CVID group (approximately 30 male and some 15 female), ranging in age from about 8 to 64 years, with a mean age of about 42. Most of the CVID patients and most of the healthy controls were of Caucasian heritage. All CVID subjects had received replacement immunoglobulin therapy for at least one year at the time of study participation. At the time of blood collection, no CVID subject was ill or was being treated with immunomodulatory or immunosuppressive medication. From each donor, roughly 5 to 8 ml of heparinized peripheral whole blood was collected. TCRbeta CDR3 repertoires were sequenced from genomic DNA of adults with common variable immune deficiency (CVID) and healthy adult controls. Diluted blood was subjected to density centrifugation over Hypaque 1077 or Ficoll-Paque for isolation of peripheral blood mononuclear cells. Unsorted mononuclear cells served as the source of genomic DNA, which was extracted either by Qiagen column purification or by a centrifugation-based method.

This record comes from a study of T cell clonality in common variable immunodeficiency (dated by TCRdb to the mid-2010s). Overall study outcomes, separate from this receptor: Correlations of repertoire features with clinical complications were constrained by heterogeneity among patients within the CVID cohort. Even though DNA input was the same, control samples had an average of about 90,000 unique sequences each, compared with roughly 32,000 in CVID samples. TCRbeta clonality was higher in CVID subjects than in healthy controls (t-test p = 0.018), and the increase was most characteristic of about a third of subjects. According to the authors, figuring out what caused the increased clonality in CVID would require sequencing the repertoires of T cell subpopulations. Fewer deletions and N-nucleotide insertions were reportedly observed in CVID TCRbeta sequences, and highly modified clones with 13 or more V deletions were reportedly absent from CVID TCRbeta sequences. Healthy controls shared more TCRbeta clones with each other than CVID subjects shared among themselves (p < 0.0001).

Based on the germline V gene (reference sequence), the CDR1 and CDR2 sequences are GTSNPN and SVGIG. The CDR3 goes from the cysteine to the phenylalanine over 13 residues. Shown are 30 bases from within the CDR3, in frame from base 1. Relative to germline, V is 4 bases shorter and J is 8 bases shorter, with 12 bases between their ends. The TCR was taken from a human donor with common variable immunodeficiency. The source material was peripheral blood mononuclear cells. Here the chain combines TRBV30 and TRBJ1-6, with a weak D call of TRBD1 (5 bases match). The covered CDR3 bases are TGTGCCTGGAACGCAGGGTTAGATTCACCC. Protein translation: CAWNAGLDSP. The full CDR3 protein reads CAWNAGLDSPLHF.